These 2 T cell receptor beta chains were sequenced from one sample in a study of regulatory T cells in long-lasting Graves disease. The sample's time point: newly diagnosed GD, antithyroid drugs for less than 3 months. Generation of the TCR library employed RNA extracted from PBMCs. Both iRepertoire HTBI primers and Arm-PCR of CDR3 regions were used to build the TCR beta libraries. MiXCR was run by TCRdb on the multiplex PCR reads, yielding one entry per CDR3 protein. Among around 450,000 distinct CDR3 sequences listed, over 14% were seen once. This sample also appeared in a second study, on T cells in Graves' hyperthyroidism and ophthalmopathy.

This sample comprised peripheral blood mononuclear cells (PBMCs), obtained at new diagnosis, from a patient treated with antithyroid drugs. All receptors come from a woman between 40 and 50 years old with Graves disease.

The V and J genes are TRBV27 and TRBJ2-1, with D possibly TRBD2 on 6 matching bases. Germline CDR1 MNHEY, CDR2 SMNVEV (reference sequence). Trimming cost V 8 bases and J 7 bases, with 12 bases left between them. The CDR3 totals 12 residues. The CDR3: CASSGGANEQFF. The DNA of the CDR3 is TGTGCCAGCTCGGGCGGGGCTAATGAGCAGTTCTTC.

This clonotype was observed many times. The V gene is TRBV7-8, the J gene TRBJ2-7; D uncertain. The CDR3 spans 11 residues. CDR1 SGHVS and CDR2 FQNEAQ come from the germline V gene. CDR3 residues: CAAGSSYEQYF. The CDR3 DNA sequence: TGTGCTGCTGGAAGCTCCTACGAGCAGTACTTC.